The sample holds a few counts of the clone carrying this T cell receptor beta chain. The antigen is undetermined. The CDR3 totals 15 residues. After removal of 2 bases from V and 4 bases from J, the junction contained 5 bases not matched to a gene. Germline-derived CDR1 and CDR2 are SGHTA and FQGTGA. By way of CD45RO/CCR7/CD25/CD127/CD95/CD27, the CD4+ regulatory, stem cell-like memory, central memory and naive cells were sorted. The data stem from a study of beta chain features in type 1 diabetes. Study-wide results and limits: HLA effects on TCRB rearrangement stayed unresolved here. Among type 1 diabetes patients, VDJ junctions had fewer insertions and more deletions. Cells with high TCR expression could be over-represented when cDNA is sequenced.

The study reverse transcribed the entire isolated RNA, so it sequenced expressed TCRB transcripts. Sequencing used immunoSEQ multiplex PCR; TCRdb keeps in-frame clones, though not all of them. The sample lists approximately 160,000 clones; around 8% were seen once. The TCR comes from a man between 18 and 35 years old in good health. Sequenced sample: central memory CD4+ T cells from blood. The rearrangement joins TRBV7-3 to TRBJ1-1; 9 positions agree with TRBD1. CDR3 residues: CASSLLGTGSTEAFF. CDR3 DNA: TGTGCCAGCAGCTTACTCGGGACAGGGAGCACTGAAGCTTTCTTT.